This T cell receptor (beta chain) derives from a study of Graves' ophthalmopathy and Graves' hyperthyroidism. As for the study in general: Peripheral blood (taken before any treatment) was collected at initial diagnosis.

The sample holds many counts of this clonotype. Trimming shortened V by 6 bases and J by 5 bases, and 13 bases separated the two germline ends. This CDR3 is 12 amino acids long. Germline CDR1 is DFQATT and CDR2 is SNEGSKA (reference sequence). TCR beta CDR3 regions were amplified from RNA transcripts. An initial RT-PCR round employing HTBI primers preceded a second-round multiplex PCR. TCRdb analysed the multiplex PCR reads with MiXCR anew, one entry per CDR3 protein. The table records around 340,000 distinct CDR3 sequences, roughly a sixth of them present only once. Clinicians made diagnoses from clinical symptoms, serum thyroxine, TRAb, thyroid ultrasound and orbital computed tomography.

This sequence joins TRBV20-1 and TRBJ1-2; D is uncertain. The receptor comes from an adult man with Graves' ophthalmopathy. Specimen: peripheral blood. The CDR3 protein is CSARPDSYGYTF. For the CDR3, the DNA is TGCAGTGCCCGCCCAGACTCGTATGGCTACACCTTC.